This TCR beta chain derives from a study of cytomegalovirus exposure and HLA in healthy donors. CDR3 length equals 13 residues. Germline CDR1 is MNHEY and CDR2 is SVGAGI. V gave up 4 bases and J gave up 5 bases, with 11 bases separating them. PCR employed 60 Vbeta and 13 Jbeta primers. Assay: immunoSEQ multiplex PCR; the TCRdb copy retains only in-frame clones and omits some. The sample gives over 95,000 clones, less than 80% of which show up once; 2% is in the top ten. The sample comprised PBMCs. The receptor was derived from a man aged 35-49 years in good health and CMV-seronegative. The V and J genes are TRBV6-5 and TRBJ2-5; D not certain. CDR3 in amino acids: CASSLTTVETQYF. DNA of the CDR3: TGTGCCAGCAGTTTAACTACCGTGGAGACCCAGTACTTC.